A single sample gave rise to the 24 T cell receptor beta chains below, sequenced in a study of blood T cell repertoires in COVID-19. Sequencing used immunoSEQ multiplex PCR; TCRdb keeps in-frame clones, though not all of them. The sample has 81,000 or so clones; 75% to 90% are singletons. Sequenced material: peripheral blood. These receptors were taken from a man aged 65 to 85 with active or convalescent COVID-19.

V usage is TRBV6-6 and J usage is TRBJ1-3; D gene unclear. The V gene lost 2 bases and the J gene lost 4 bases, with 6 bases spanning the gap. From germline, CDR1 is MNHNY and CDR2 SVGAGI (reference sequence). CDR3 length equals 13 residues. The CDR3 coding sequence is TGTGCCAGCAGTTACGCGACAGGAAACACCATATATTTT. It specifies CASSYATGNTIYF.

The chain combines TRBV6-1 with TRBJ1-1, with D uncertain. Germline CDR1 is MNHNS and CDR2 is SASEGT. V lost 2 bases to trimming and J lost 2 bases, with 6 bases between them. The length of the CDR3 is 13 residues. In DNA, the CDR3 is TGTGCCAGCAGTGAAATCTATAACACTGAAGCTTTCTTT. Its translation is CASSEIYNTEAFF.

This chain links TRBV18 with TRBJ1-5; 7 bases align to TRBD1. Germline V CDR1 and CDR2: KGHSH, LQKENI. The CDR3 covers 16 residues. The V and J ends lost 3 bases and 6 bases, in that order; junction bases with no gene match: 11. Here the CDR3 DNA reads TGTGCCAGCTCACCCCACCCAGGACAGGATAGTCAGCCCCAGCATTTT. Translation: CASSPHPGQDSQPQHF.

The CDR3 region is CASKTSQEGIYGYTF. As DNA, the CDR3 is TGTGCCAGCAAGACATCCCAGGAGGGGATCTATGGCTACACCTTC. The genes are TRBV6-5 and TRBJ1-2, with TRBD1 as a possible D gene (5 bases). The CDR3 contains 15 residues. The germline CDR1 and CDR2 sequences are MNHEY and SVGAGI. Trimming pared 7 bases from V and 4 bases from J, leaving 19 bases between.

The chain joins TRBV7-9 to TRBJ1-4; 8 positions agree with TRBD1. CDR3 length equals 14 residues. Losses at the gene ends were 4 bases for V and 8 bases for J; bases not matched to a gene: 6. Germline CDR1 and CDR2: SEHNR and FQNEAQ (reference sequence). The CDR3 DNA reads TGTGCCAGCAGCTCCGGACAGGGTGGGGAAAAACTGTTTTTT. Protein product: CASSSGQGGEKLFF.

This clone was picked up a small number of times. This chain links TRBV2 with TRBJ2-7, with 7 bases fitting TRBD2. Germline loops: CDR1 SNHLY, CDR2 FYNNEI. The CDR3 length is 15 residues. The trim removed 6 bases at V and 5 bases at J, leaving 13 bases unmatched. CDR3 amino acids: CASRREERGNNEQYF. CDR3 bases: TGTGCCAGCAGGCGAGAGGAGCGGGGAAACAACGAGCAGTACTTC.

The chain recombines TRBV10-3 with TRBJ2-2; 7 nucleotides align to TRBD1. The CDR3 has 15 amino acids. The germline gives CDR1 ENHRY, CDR2 SYGVKD. Trimming took 6 bases from V and 1 from J; bases not matched to a gene: 5. The CDR3, as DNA: TGTGCCATCAGCCCCCGGGACAGGAACACCGGGGAGCTGTTTTTT. Amino acids: CAISPRDRNTGELFF.

V and J are TRBV19 and TRBJ1-1; a possible D gene is TRBD1 (6 bases). Trimming shortened V by 2 bases and J by 4 bases, and 11 bases separated the two germline ends. This CDR3 contains 14 residues. Per the germline V gene, CDR1 is LNHDA and CDR2 is SQIVND (reference sequence). Here the CDR3 DNA reads TGTGCCAGTAGTATAAGGGGGGGTACCACTGAAGCTTTCTTT. Translated: CASSIRGGTTEAFF.

The gene calls are TRBV5-1 and TRBJ1-3; 7 bases are a match to TRBD1. Germline V lookup: CDR1 SGHRS, CDR2 YFSETQ. CDR3 length equals 19 residues. Trimming at V came to 4 bases and at J to 0 bases, leaving 16 bases not matched to a gene. The CDR3 loop is CASSLRGRGALGSGNTIYF. The CDR3 region has the DNA TGCGCCAGCAGCCTCAGGGGCAGGGGGGCTCTAGGCTCTGGAAACACCATATATTTT.

The V gene is TRBV10-3, the J gene TRBJ2-3, with 8 positions matching TRBD1. The CDR3 consists of 16 residues. V was pared by 2 bases and J by 2 bases, with 6 bases of the junction left unmatched. Germline V CDR1 and CDR2: ENHRY, SYGVKD. This CDR3 is CAISETTGGTTDTQYF. The CDR3 region has the DNA TGTGCCATCAGTGAGACCACAGGGGGGACCACAGATACGCAGTATTTT.

On this clone: A much larger clone differs by one base, so this may be a read error. The chain recombines TRBV6-2 or TRBV6-3 with TRBJ2-3; D might be TRBD2 (7 bases). Trimming removed 0 bases from V and 5 bases from J, with 21 bases in between. CDR3 size: 18 residues. From germline, CDR1 is MNHEY and CDR2 SVGEGT. This CDR3 reads CASSYSPPVGGAGDTQYF. In DNA, the CDR3 is TGTGCCAGCAGTTACTCCCCCCCGGTAGGGGGGGCCGGAGATACGCAGTATTTT.

Only one count was recorded for this clone. J is TRBJ2-3 and V is TRBV6-2 or TRBV6-3; the D gene is possibly TRBD2 (6 bases). Germline V gene sequence: CDR1 MNHEY, CDR2 SVGEGT. CDR3 length equals 12 residues. Trimming took 6 bases from V and 14 from J, leaving 18 bases between them. This CDR3 is CASSPTSGIWYF. The CDR3 bases are TGTGCCAGCAGCCCGACTAGTGGTATCTGGTATTTT.

The rearrangement links TRBV5-4 to TRBJ2-7; the D is unclear. From germline, CDR1 is SGHNT and CDR2 YYREEE (reference sequence). Trimming cost V 4 bases and J 2 bases, with 16 bases left between them. This CDR3 has 15 residues. Here the CDR3 reads CASSPARGVTYEQYF. CDR3 bases: TGTGCCAGCAGCCCTGCGCGCGGTGTTACCTACGAGCAGTACTTC. The entire variable domain, with the rest obtained from reference TRBV5-4 and TRBJ2-7, is as follows: ETGVTQSPTHLIKTRGQQVTLRCSSQSGHNTVSWYQQALGQGPQFIFQYYREEENGRGNFPPRFSGLQFPNYSSELNVNALELDDSALYLCASSPARGVTYEQYFGPGTRLTVT.

The chain joins TRBV6-1 to TRBJ1-1, with no clear D. The CDR3 runs 11 residues. Trimming left V 2 bases short and J 8 bases short, with 6 bases between. CDR1 MNHNS and CDR2 SASEGT come from the germline V gene. CDR3 nucleotide sequence: TGTGCCAGCAGTGAATTCCGGGAAGCTTTCTTT. Translating gives CASSEFREAFF.

The V gene is TRBV11-2, the J gene TRBJ1-1; 7 bases agree with TRBD1. CDR1 is SGHAT, CDR2 FQNNGV, per germline. There are 15 residues in the CDR3. Trimming cost V 5 bases and J 5 bases; bases outside gene matches: 11. This CDR3 reads CASSPPIQGRTEAFF. DNA of the CDR3: TGTGCCAGCAGCCCGCCCATACAGGGGAGGACTGAAGCTTTCTTT.

This chain uses TRBV19 with TRBJ2-1; a possible D gene is TRBD2 (5 bases). The V end lost 5 bases, the J end lost 0 bases, and 14 bases lay between the germline ends. This CDR3 is 16 amino acids long. Germline CDR1 and CDR2: LNHDA and SQIVND (reference sequence). The CDR3 region is CASSFWTSNSYNEQFF. The CDR3, as DNA: TGTGCCAGTAGTTTCTGGACTTCCAACTCCTACAATGAGCAGTTCTTC.

The gene calls are TRBV10-3 and TRBJ2-3; 11 nucleotides align to TRBD2. This CDR3 spans 16 amino acids. V lost 6 bases to trimming and J lost 5 bases; unmatched junction nucleotides: 10. Germline V gene sequence: CDR1 ENHRY, CDR2 SYGVKD. CDR3 residues: CAISQLAGGEGDTQYF. The CDR3 nucleotides are TGTGCCATCAGCCAGCTAGCGGGGGGTGAGGGAGATACGCAGTATTTT.

The rearrangement links TRBV4-1 to TRBJ2-7; TRBD2 agrees at 11 bases. Germline V gene lookup returns CDR1 MGHRA and CDR2 YSYEKL. The length of the CDR3 is 15 residues. Trimming at V came to 1 base and at J to 3 bases, leaving 2 bases not matched to a gene. This chain's CDR3 is CASSQAGLAVYEQYF. In DNA, the CDR3 is TGCGCCAGCAGCCAAGCGGGACTAGCGGTCTACGAGCAGTACTTC.

The chain links TRBV28 to TRBJ1-5, with a weak D call TRBD1 (6 bases). The germline V gene encodes CDR1 MDHEN and CDR2 SYDVKM. V gave up 5 bases and J gave up 2 bases, with 13 bases separating them. The CDR3 is 15 residues long. Here the CDR3 reads CASSKTGQGNQPQHF. The CDR3 region has the DNA TGTGCCAGCAGTAAGACAGGTCAGGGCAATCAGCCCCAGCATTTT.

CDR3 loop: CSVGGPGTEAFF. The CDR3 DNA reads as TGCAGCGTTGGGGGGCCGGGCACTGAAGCTTTCTTT. This chain links TRBV29-1 with TRBJ1-1; D possibly corresponds to TRBD1 (6 bases). V gave up 4 bases and J gave up 4 bases, with 10 bases separating them. CDR1 SQVTM and CDR2 ANQGSEA come from the germline V gene. This CDR3 spans 12 amino acids.

The chain is built from TRBV5-6 and TRBJ1-2; 7 bases fit TRBD1. Germline CDR1 reads SGHDT; CDR2 reads YYEEEE. The length of the CDR3 is 16 residues. Germline trimming cut 4 bases from V and 4 bases from J; bases unmatched to any gene: 13. This chain's CDR3 is CASSDEKTTGTYGYTF. In DNA, the CDR3 is TGTGCCAGCAGCGATGAAAAAACGACAGGGACCTATGGCTACACCTTC.

J is TRBJ1-2 and V is TRBV24-1, with TRBD1 as a possible D gene (5 bases). Germline loops: CDR1 KGHDR, CDR2 SFDVKD. The CDR3 length is 11 residues. V was pared by 7 bases and J by 5 bases, with 7 bases between. As DNA, the CDR3 is TGTGCCACCAGCTCAGGGTATGGCTACACCTTC. Translating it yields CATSSGYGYTF.

This clone was counted a single time. The chain links TRBV19 to TRBJ1-5, with 9 bases that match TRBD1. CDR1 is LNHDA and CDR2 is SQIVND in the germline V gene (reference sequence). V shed 3 bases, J shed 14 bases, and the junction held 14 bases outside the gene matches. This CDR3 has 15 amino acids. The CDR3 region is CASSMDRGSVRGKHF. The CDR3, as DNA: TGTGCCAGTAGTATGGACAGGGGTTCGGTGCGCGGCAAGCATTTT.

The V and J genes are TRBV27 and TRBJ2-4; 15 bases match TRBD2. The ends lost 5 bases at V and 3 bases at J; junction bases unmatched: 14. The CDR3 has 20 amino acids. The germline gives CDR1 MNHEY, CDR2 SMNVEV (reference sequence). The chain's CDR3 is CASSPVPGLAGGFGKNIQYF. The CDR3 DNA sequence: TGTGCCAGCAGTCCCGTACCGGGACTAGCGGGGGGTTTTGGCAAAAACATTCAGTACTTC.